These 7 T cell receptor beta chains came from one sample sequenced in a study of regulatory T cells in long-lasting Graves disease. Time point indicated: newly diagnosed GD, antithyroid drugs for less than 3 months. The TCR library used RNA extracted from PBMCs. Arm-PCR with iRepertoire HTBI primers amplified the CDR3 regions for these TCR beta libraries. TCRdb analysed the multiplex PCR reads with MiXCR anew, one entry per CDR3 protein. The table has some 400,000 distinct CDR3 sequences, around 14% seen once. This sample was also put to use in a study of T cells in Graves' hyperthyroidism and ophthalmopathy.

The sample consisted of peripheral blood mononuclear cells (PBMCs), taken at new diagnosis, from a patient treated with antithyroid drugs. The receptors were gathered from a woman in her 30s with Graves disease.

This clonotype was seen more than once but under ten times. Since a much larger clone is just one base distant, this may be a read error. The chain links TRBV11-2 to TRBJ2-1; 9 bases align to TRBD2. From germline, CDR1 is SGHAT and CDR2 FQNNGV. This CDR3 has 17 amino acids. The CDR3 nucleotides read TGTGCCAGCAGACGGGCTAGCGGGACCCCACGCTACAATGAGCAGCTCTTC. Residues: CASRRASGTPRYNEQLF.

The DNA of the CDR3 is TGCGCCAGCAGCTTGGGGGCTGCGGGAGATACGCAGTATTTT. As protein: CASSLGAAGDTQYF. This chain connects TRBV5-1 to TRBJ2-3; tentatively, D is TRBD2 (5 bases). This CDR3 spans 14 amino acids. Per the germline V gene, CDR1 is SGHRS and CDR2 is YFSETQ. The germline V and J ends were trimmed by 0 bases and 5 bases, with 10 bases remaining between them.

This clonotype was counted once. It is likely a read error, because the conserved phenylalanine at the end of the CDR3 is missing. CDR3 protein: CASSALASGHILNTEAFL. The CDR3 DNA reads as TGTGCCAGCAGCGCATTGGCATCGGGACACATCTTGAACACTGAAGCTTTCCTT. The chain couples TRBV7-9 to TRBJ1-1, with a weak D call TRBD1 (6 bases). Deletions cut 5 bases from V and 0 bases from J, with 22 bases between. The CDR3 consists of 18 residues. The germline V gene encodes CDR1 SEHNR and CDR2 FQNEAQ (reference sequence).

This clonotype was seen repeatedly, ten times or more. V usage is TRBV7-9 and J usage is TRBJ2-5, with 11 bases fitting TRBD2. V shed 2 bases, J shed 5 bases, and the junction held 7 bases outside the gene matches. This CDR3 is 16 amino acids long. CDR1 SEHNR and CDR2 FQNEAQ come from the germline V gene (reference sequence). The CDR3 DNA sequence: TGTGCCAGCAGCTTATTCCGACTAGCGGGAATCGAGACCCAGTACTTC. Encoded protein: CASSLFRLAGIETQYF.

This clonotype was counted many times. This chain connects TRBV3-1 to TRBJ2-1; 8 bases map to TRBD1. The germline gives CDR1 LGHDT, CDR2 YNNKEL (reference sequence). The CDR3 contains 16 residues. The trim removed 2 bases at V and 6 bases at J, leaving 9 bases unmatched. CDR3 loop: CASSQHTGGIPNEQFF. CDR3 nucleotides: TGTGCCAGCAGCCAACATACAGGGGGGATCCCCAATGAGCAGTTCTTC.

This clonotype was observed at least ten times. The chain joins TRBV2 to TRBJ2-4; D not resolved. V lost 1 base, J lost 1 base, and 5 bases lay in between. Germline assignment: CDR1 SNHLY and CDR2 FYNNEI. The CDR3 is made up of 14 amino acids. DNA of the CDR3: TGTGCCAGCAGTGAAGAGGTCGCCAAAAACATTCAGTACTTC. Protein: CASSEEVAKNIQYF.

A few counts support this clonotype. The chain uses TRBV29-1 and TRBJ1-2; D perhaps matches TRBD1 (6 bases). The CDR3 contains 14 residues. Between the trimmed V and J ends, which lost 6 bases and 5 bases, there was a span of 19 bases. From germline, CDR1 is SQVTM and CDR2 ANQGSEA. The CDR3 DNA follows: TGCAGCGTAGTGGGACACCCCGGAGGGTATGGCTACACCTTC. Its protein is CSVVGHPGGYGYTF.